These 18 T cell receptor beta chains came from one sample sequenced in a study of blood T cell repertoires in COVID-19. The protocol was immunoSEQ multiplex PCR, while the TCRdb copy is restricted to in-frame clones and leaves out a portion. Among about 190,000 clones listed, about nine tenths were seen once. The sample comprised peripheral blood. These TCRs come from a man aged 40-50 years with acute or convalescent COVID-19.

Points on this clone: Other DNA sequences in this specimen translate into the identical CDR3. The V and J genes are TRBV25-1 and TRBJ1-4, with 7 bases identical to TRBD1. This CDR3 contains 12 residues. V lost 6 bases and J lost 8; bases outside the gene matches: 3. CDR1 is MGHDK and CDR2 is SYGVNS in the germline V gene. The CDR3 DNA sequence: TGTGCCAGCAGCCCAGGGGGGGAAAAACTGTTTTTT. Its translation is CASSPGGEKLFF. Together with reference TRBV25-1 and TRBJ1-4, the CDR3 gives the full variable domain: EADIYQTPRYLVIGTGKKITLECSQTMGHDKMYWYQQDPGMELHLIHYSYGVNSTEKGDLSSESTVSRIRTEHFPLTLESARPSHTSQYLCASSPGGEKLFFGSGTQLSVL.

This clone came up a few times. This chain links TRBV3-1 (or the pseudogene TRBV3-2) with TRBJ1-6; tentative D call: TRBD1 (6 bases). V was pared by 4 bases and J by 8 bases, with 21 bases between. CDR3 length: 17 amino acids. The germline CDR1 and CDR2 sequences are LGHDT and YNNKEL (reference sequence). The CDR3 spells CASSPPSRGREYSPLHF. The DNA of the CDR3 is TGTGCCAGCAGCCCCCCAAGCAGGGGAAGGGAGTATTCACCCCTCCACTTT.

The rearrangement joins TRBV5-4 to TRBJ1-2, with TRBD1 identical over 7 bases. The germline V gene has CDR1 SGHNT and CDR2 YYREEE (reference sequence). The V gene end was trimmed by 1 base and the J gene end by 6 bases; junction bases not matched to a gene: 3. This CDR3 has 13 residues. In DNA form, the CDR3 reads TGTGCCAGCAGCTTGAGAGGGGGCGATGGCTACACCTTC. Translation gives CASSLRGGDGYTF.

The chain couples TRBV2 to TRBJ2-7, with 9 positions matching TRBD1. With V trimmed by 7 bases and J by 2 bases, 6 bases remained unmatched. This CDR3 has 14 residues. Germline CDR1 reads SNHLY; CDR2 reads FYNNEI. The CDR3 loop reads CASTWTGVPYEQYF. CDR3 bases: TGTGCCAGCACTTGGACAGGGGTTCCCTACGAGCAGTACTTC.

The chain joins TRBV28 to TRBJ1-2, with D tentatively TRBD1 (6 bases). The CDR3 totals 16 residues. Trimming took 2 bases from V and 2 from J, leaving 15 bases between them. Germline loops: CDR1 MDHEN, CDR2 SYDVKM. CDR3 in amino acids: CASSLAPTRGNYGYTF. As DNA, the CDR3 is TGTGCCAGCAGTTTAGCGCCTACGAGGGGGAACTATGGCTACACCTTC.

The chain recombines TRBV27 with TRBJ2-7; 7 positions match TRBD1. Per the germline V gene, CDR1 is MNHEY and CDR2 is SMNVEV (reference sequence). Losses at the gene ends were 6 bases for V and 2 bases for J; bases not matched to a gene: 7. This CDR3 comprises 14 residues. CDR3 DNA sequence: TGTGCCAGCAGCATTACGGGGACAGCCTACGAGCAGTACTTC. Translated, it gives CASSITGTAYEQYF.

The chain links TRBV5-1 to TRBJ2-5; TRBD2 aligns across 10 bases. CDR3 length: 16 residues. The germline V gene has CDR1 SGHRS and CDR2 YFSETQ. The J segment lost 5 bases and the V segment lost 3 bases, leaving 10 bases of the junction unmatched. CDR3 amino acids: CASSWAASGGYETQYF. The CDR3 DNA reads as TGCGCCAGCAGCTGGGCGGCTAGCGGGGGCTATGAGACCCAGTACTTC.

DNA of the CDR3: TGTGCCACCAGTGATTCGGACAGGGGCTATGGCTACACCTTC. Amino acid sequence: CATSDSDRGYGYTF. V is TRBV24-1 and J is TRBJ1-2; 9 positions match TRBD1. The V segment lost 2 bases and the J segment 4 bases; nucleotides outside the gene matches: 1. CDR1 KGHDR and CDR2 SFDVKD come from the germline V gene. This CDR3 comprises 14 residues.

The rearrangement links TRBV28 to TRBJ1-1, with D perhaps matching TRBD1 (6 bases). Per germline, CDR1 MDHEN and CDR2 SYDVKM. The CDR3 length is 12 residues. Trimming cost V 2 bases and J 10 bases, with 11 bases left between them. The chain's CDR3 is CASSLIARGAFF. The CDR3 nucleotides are TGTGCCAGCAGTTTAATCGCCAGGGGAGCTTTCTTT.

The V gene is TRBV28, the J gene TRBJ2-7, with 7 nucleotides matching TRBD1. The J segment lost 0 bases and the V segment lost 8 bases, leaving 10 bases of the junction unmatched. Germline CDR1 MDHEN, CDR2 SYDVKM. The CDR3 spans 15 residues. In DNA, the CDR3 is TGTGCCAGCCATAGGACAGGTCAAAGCTCCTACGAGCAGTACTTC. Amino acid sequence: CASHRTGQSSYEQYF.

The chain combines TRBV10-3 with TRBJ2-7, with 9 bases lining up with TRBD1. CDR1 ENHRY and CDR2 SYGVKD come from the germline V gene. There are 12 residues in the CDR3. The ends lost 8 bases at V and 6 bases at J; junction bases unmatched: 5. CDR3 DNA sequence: TGTGCCATCGGACAGGGGAGAACCGAGCAGTACTTC. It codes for CAIGQGRTEQYF.

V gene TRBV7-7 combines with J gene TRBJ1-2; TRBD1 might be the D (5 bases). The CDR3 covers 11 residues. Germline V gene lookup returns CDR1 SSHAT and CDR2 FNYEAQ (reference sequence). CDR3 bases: TGTGCATGGGGGGGGGACTATGGCTACACCTTC. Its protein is CAWGGDYGYTF.

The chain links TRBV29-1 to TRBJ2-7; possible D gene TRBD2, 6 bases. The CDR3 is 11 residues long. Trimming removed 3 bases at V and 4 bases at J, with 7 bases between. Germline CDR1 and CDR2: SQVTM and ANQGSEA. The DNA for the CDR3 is TGCAGCGTTGAGGAGGGTTACGAGCAGTACTTC. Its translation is CSVEEGYEQYF.

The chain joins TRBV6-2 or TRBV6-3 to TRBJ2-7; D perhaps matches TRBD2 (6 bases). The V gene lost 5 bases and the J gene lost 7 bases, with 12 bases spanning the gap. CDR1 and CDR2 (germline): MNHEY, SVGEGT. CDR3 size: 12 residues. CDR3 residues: CASSRTGGEQYF. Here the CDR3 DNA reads TGTGCCAGCAGTCGCACCGGAGGGGAGCAGTACTTC.

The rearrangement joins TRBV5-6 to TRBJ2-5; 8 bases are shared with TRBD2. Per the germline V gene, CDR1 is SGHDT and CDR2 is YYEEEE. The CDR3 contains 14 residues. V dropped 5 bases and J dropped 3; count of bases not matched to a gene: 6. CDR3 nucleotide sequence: TGTGCCAGCAGACTAGCCGGGGGGGAAGAGACCCAGTACTTC. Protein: CASRLAGGEETQYF.

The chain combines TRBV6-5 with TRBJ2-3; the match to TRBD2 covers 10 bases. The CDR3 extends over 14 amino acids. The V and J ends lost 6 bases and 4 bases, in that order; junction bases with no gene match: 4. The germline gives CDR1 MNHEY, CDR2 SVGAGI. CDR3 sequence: CASRPGLASDTQYF. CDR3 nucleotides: TGTGCCAGCAGACCGGGACTAGCGTCAGATACGCAGTATTTT.

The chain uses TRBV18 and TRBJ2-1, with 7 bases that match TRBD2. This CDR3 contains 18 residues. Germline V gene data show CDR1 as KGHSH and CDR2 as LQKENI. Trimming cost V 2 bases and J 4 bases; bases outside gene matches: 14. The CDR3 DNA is TGTGCCAGCTCACCATTTCTAAGCGGGGAGTCCAATTACAATGAGCAGTTCTTC. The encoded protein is CASSPFLSGESNYNEQFF.

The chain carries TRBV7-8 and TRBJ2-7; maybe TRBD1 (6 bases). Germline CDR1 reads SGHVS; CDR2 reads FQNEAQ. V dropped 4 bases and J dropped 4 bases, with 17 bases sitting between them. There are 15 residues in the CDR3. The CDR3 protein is CASSYPRTVFYEQYF. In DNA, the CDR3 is TGTGCCAGCAGCTATCCCCGGACAGTTTTTTACGAGCAGTACTTC.